This passage covers 2 T cell receptor beta chains from one sample sequenced in a study of Graves' ophthalmopathy and Graves' hyperthyroidism. RNA transcripts were the template, and TCR beta CDR3 regions were amplified from them. HTBI primers served in a first-round RT-PCR, which a second-round multiplex PCR followed. MiXCR, applied by TCRdb to the multiplex PCR reads, yields one record per CDR3 protein. Among 650,000 to 800,000 distinct CDR3 sequences listed, 35% to 50% were seen once. What was sequenced was peripheral blood. The receptors stem from an adult man with Graves' ophthalmopathy.

V and J are TRBV25-1 and TRBJ2-7; 8 bases agree with TRBD1. V dropped 4 bases and J dropped 3; count of bases not matched to a gene: 11. The CDR3 length is 16 residues. From germline, CDR1 is MGHDK and CDR2 SYGVNS. The CDR3 bases are TGTGCCAGCAGTGCTAGAAAAAGGACAGGGAGCTACGAGCAGTACTTC. Its protein product is CASSARKRTGSYEQYF.

The DNA for the CDR3 is TGTGCCAGCAGCTTGTTGGGGGCTCAGAACACCGGGGAGCTGTTTTTT. Its translation is CASSLLGAQNTGELFF. The V and J genes are TRBV5-6 and TRBJ2-2; D possibly corresponds to TRBD1 (6 bases). This CDR3 comprises 16 residues. V was shortened by 1 base and J by 1 base, with 11 bases between the two germline ends. The germline gives CDR1 SGHDT, CDR2 YYEEEE. Complete variable domain (other parts from reference TRBV5-6 and TRBJ2-2): DAGVTQSPTHLIKTRGQQVTLRCSPKSGHDTVSWYQQALGQGPQFIFQYYEEEERQRGNFPDRFSGHQFPNYSSELNVNALLLGDSALYLCASSLLGAQNTGELFFGEGSRLTVL.